Listed below are T cell receptor beta chains from one sample, sequenced in a study of cytomegalovirus exposure and HLA in healthy donors. Assay: immunoSEQ multiplex PCR; the TCRdb copy retains only in-frame clones and omits some. This sample has 120,000 or so clones, with over 60% found just once. Sequenced sample: PBMCs. The receptors derive from a young man in good health and CMV-seronegative. Each CDR3 is given without its conserved first and last residue. The order of the fields is V gene, CDR3 protein.

V: TRBV7-2
CDR3: ASSLRKTNTYGYT

V: TRBV5-6
CDR3: ASSPQGTYEQY

V: TRBV25-1
CDR3: ASSKPGLSGYT

V: TRBV16
CDR3: ASSQLQGVTEAF

V: TRBV18
CDR3: ASSTASRSGANVLT

V: TRBV27
CDR3: ASSSNTGTGIGYT

V: TRBV6-4
CDR3: ASSSGDVYNEQF

V: TRBV7-2
CDR3: ASSSPDRGYYEQY

V: TRBV30
CDR3: AWSQLMGQGAGEQF

V: TRBV9
CDR3: ASSVGASGGRETQY

V: TRBV28
CDR3: ASTSGAGNTIY

V: TRBV5-6
CDR3: ASSRQGAKGYEQY

V: TRBV27
CDR3: ASSFTAGVRGGYT

V: TRBV6-5
CDR3: ASSYSLGLVNYEQY

V: TRBV4-1
CDR3: ASSQIAPSGGAGETQY

V: TRBV28
CDR3: ASSLQGNTEAF

V: TRBV19
CDR3: ATGKTSGREIYGADTQY

V: TRBV12-2
CDR3: ASRLKGGTGQPTNEKLF

V: TRBV11-3
CDR3: ASSLNRDHEQY

V: TRBV9
CDR3: ASSVEGRGYEQY

V: TRBV2
CDR3: ASRGQMNTEAF

V: TRBV5-1
CDR3: ASSFSRQGNEQY

V: TRBV25-1
CDR3: ASRFGLQEYT

V: TRBV30
CDR3: AWSVAIEQF

V: TRBV7-3
CDR3: ASSFTGMLGYT

V: TRBV2
CDR3: ASRVDRDYGYT

V: TRBV18
CDR3: ASSPSRTGGRSNQPQH

V: TRBV28
CDR3: ASTSDTYEQY

V: TRBV7-2
CDR3: ASSFGGQRYSYNSPLH

V: TRBV15
CDR3: ATSRGRGESSPLH

V: TRBV9
CDR3: ASSVGAGTYNEQF

V: TRBV28
CDR3: ASRDRWDVWDGYT

V: TRBV19
CDR3: ASRPRTGVTDTQY

V: TRBV6-6
CDR3: ASSYQDSTNYGYT

V: TRBV28
CDR3: ASSPPAGDSDYGYT

V: TRBV7-9
CDR3: ASSPQGQIYTEAF

V: TRBV2
CDR3: ASRGQGYEQY

V: TRBV5-4
CDR3: ASSSAPPGQGDNGYT

V: TRBV28
CDR3: ATTDRARSGANVLT

V: TRBV11-2
CDR3: ASSLSEGLAGNEQF

V: TRBV28
CDR3: ASSFTQTGDTIY

V: TRBV7-9
CDR3: ASSLRGQSVRSYEQY

V: TRBV19
CDR3: ASSMRQGRTLGELF

V: TRBV4-1
CDR3: ASSPGTSGEDTQY

V: TRBV6-1
CDR3: ASLPTGANTGELF

V: TRBV7-9
CDR3: ASSLDTGGAETQY

V: TRBV19
CDR3: ASSISLAGVYNEQF

V: TRBV10-3
CDR3: AISELGSGGAGANVLT

V: TRBV10-1
CDR3: ASSIPSGGAPTDTQY

V: TRBV7-9
CDR3: ASSSPGATGNTIY

V: TRBV19
CDR3: ASSTGQGLQPQH

V: TRBV28
CDR3: ASSLSSGSADTQY